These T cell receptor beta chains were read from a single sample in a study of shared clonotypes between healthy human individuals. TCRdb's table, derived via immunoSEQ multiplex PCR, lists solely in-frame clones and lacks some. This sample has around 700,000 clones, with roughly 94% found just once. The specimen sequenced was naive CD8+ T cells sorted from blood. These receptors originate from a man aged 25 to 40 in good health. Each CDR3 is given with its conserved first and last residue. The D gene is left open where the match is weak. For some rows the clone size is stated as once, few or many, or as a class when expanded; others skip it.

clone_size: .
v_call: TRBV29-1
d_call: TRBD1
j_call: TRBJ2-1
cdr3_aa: CSVTGQGSYNEQFF
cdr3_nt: TGCAGCGTCACCGGACAGGGGAGCTACAATGAGCAGTTCTTC

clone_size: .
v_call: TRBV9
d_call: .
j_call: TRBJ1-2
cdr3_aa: CASSVGTDYGYTF
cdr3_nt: TGTGCCAGCAGCGTTGGTACGGACTATGGCTACACCTTC

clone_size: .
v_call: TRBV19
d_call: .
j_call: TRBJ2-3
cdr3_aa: CASSSRDLADTQYF
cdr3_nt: TGTGCCAGTAGTTCAAGGGATCTCGCAGATACGCAGTATTTT

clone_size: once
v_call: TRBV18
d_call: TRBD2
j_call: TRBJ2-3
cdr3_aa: CASSLREGPSTDTQYF
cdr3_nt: TGTGCCAGCTCCTTAAGGGAGGGGCCCAGCACAGATACGCAGTATTTT

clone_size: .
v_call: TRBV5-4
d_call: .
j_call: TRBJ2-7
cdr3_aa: CASSLSEYEQYF
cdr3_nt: TGTGCCAGCAGCTTGAGCGAGTACGAGCAGTACTTC

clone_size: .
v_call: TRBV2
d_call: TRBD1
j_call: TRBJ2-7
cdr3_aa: CANLGQYYEQYF
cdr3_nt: TGTGCCAACCTGGGACAGTACTACGAGCAGTACTTC

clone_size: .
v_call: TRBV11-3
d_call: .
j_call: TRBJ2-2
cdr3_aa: CASSSLSSGTGELFF
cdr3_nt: TGTGCCAGCAGCTCACTGTCCAGTGGAACCGGGGAGCTGTTTTTT

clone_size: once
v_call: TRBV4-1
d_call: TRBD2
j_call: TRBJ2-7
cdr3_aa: CASSEDASGRSSYEQYF
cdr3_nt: TGCGCCAGCAGCGAAGACGCTAGCGGGCGGAGCTCCTACGAGCAGTACTTC

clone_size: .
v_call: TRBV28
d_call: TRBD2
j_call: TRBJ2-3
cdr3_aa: CASSSSGGGDTQYF
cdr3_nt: TGTGCCAGCAGCTCTAGCGGCGGGGGAGATACGCAGTATTTT

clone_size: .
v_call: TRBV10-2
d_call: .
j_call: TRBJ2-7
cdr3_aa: CASSALAAYEQYF
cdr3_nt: TGCGCCAGCAGTGCCCTAGCAGCCTACGAGCAGTACTTC

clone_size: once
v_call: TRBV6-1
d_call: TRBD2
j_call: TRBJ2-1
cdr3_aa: CASSDTAGGFRNEQFF
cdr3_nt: TGTGCCAGCAGTGACACAGCGGGAGGGTTTCGCAATGAGCAGTTCTTC